These 6 T cell receptor beta chains originate from one sample sequenced in a study of cytomegalovirus exposure and HLA in healthy donors. A multiplex PCR was run with 60 Vbeta primers and 13 Jbeta primers. Produced via immunoSEQ multiplex PCR; TCRdb's table is partial and in-frame only. The sample records over 150,000 clones, around 75% being singletons. The material sequenced was PBMCs. These receptors all stem from a male donor in good health and CMV-seronegative.

The sample holds one count of this clone. The V gene is TRBV9, the J gene TRBJ1-1; 7 positions match TRBD1. CDR1 is SGDLS, CDR2 YYNGEE, per germline. Germline trimming cut 5 bases from V and 6 bases from J; bases unmatched to any gene: 7. The CDR3 runs 13 residues. The CDR3, as DNA: TGTGCCAGCAGTGACAGGGACGGGGCTGAAGCTTTCTTT. Translated, it gives CASSDRDGAEAFF.

This clone has just one count. This chain connects TRBV5-6 to TRBJ1-1; TRBD1 matches 7 bases. Looked up from germline, CDR1 is SGHDT and CDR2 is YYEEEE. V gave up 0 bases and J gave up 2 bases; unmatched junction bases: 13. The CDR3 is made up of 18 amino acids. The CDR3 reads CASSLGDSPRKGNTEAFF. The CDR3 region has the DNA TGTGCCAGCAGCTTGGGGGACAGTCCACGGAAGGGTAACACTGAAGCTTTCTTT. Combining the CDR3 with reference TRBV5-6 and TRBJ1-1 gives the whole variable domain DAGVTQSPTHLIKTRGQQVTLRCSPKSGHDTVSWYQQALGQGPQFIFQYYEEEERQRGNFPDRFSGHQFPNYSSELNVNALLLGDSALYLCASSLGDSPRKGNTEAFFGQGTRLTVV.

This clone has just one count. The genes are TRBV6-1 and TRBJ2-7; TRBD1 is a possible D gene (5 bases). V was cut by 8 bases and J by 2 bases, with 7 bases left in between. CDR1 is MNHNS, CDR2 SASEGT, per germline. The CDR3 totals 11 residues. Written as DNA, the CDR3 is TGTGCCAGCCAGGGTGCCTACGAGCAGTACTTC. Amino acid sequence: CASQGAYEQYF.

The V call is TRBV9, the J call TRBJ2-1; 7 nucleotides align to TRBD1. Trimming at V came to 0 bases and at J to 4 bases, leaving 4 bases not matched to a gene. CDR3 length equals 15 residues. Germline loops: CDR1 SGDLS, CDR2 YYNGEE. DNA for the CDR3: TGTGCCAGCAGCGTAGGAGGACAGGTATACAATGAGCAGTTCTTC. Its protein is CASSVGGQVYNEQFF.

This clone was seen just once. The V and J genes are TRBV4-1 and TRBJ2-5; perhaps TRBD1 as D (6 bases). The J call is uncertain, as TRBJ2-7 better fits the DNA end. CDR3 length: 15 residues. Germline V gene lookup returns CDR1 MGHRA and CDR2 YSYEKL. In nucleotides, the CDR3 is TGCGCCAGCAGCCAAGACGGCCAGGGGTTATACGAGCAGTACTTC. Translation gives CASSQDGQGLYEQYF.

In this sample, this clone turned up a few times. The chain carries TRBV5-6 and TRBJ2-5, with D possibly TRBD1 on 6 matching bases. Trimming took 0 bases from V and 4 from J, leaving 10 bases between them. CDR1 and CDR2 (germline): SGHDT, YYEEEE. The CDR3 spans 14 residues. CDR3 DNA sequence: TGTGCCAGCAGCTTGGTGGCAGGGGCAGAGACCCAGTACTTC. This gives the protein CASSLVAGAETQYF.